The 10 T cell receptor beta chains listed next were all sequenced from one sample in a study of post-analysis software for immune sequencing data. General study results and limits: Included in a set of five TRBV segments more frequent in patients than controls were TRBV5-6, TRBV5-1 and TRBV20-1.

Libraries were made from TCR beta cDNA, and they carried unique molecular identifiers. TCRdb reanalysed the PCR reads using MiXCR and keeps one entry per CDR3 protein. The sample contains 750,000 to 900,000 distinct CDR3 sequences, roughly 46% of which appear only once. Their target antigens are unknown. The material sequenced was blood. These receptors were obtained from a girl aged 10 to 17 with multiple sclerosis.

V usage is TRBV4-1 and J usage is TRBJ2-7; D may be TRBD2 (5 bases). Trimming removed 3 bases from V and 3 bases from J, with 15 bases in between. Germline loops: CDR1 MGHRA, CDR2 YSYEKL. This CDR3 region has 15 residues. CDR3 loop: CASSHPGEGNYEQYF. The CDR3 DNA is TGCGCCAGCAGCCATCCCGGAGAGGGAAACTACGAGCAGTACTTC.

As concerns this clonotype: This may stem from a read error, because a much larger clone lies one nucleotide away. The chain recombines TRBV6-5 with TRBJ2-1; D is undetermined. From germline, CDR1 is MNHEY and CDR2 SVGAGI. The CDR3 totals 11 residues. The CDR3 sequence is CANSWGNEQFF. The DNA for the CDR3 is TGTGCCAACAGTTGGGGCAATGAGCAGTTCTTC.

This chain connects TRBV12-3 or TRBV12-4 to TRBJ2-5, with 15 nucleotides matching TRBD2. After removal of 5 bases from V and 11 bases from J, the junction contained 6 bases not matched to a gene. There are 14 residues in the CDR3. The DNA of the CDR3 is TGTGCCAGCAGTCCGGGGACTAGCGGGAGGATACAGTACTTC. Translation gives CASSPGTSGRIQYF.

This sequence joins TRBV6-6 and TRBJ2-2; D is unresolved. This CDR3 has 16 residues. Per the germline V gene, CDR1 is MNHNY and CDR2 is SVGAGI (reference sequence). Trimming stripped 1 base from V and 3 bases from J, with 12 bases between. As DNA, the CDR3 is TGTGCCAGCAGTTACTTAAGGCCAGACTACACCGGGGAGCTGTTTTTT. Amino acids: CASSYLRPDYTGELFF.

A few counts support this clonotype. The chain employs TRBV20-1 and TRBJ2-6; D remains unclear. Between the trimmed V and J ends, which lost 6 bases and 1 base, there was a span of 7 bases. CDR1 is DFQATT, CDR2 SNEGSKA, per germline (reference sequence). This CDR3 is built from 13 residues. CDR3 amino acids: CSATVSGANVLTF. In nucleotides, the CDR3 is TGCAGTGCCACGGTATCTGGGGCCAACGTCCTGACTTTC.

The rearrangement uses TRBV12-3 or TRBV12-4 and TRBJ1-2, with 7 bases identical to TRBD1. After removal of 6 bases from V and 6 bases from J, the junction contained 7 bases not matched to a gene. The CDR3 extends over 13 amino acids. CDR3 in DNA: TGTGCCAGCAGCCAGACAGGGTTGGATGGCTACACCTTC. Its translation: CASSQTGLDGYTF.

The CDR3: CSVQFSRVDGYTF. CDR3 bases: TGCAGCGTTCAGTTCTCCAGGGTGGATGGCTACACCTTC. The chain employs TRBV29-1 and TRBJ1-2, with D perhaps matching TRBD1 (5 bases). Germline-derived CDR1 and CDR2 are SQVTM and ANQGSEA. The germline V and J ends were trimmed by 5 bases and 6 bases, with 16 bases remaining between them. There are 13 residues in the CDR3.

The genes are TRBV7-2 and TRBJ1-2; 8 nucleotides line up with TRBD1. This CDR3 is built from 15 residues. The V segment lost 5 bases and the J segment 5 bases; nucleotides outside the gene matches: 10. CDR1 and CDR2 from the germline V gene are SGHTA and FQGNSA. The CDR3 coding sequence is TGTGCCAGCAGCCGGCACGGACAGGGACTTTATGGCTACACCTTC. Translation gives CASSRHGQGLYGYTF. The full variable domain, its missing parts supplied by reference TRBV7-2 and TRBJ1-2, is GAGVSQSPSNKVTEKGKDVELRCDPISGHTALYWYRQSLGQGLEFLIYFQGNSAPDKSGLPSDRFSAERTGGSVSTLTIQRTQQEDSAVYLCASSRHGQGLYGYTFGSGTRLTVV.

This chain uses TRBV2 with TRBJ2-7; TRBD2 matches at 12 bases. CDR1 is SNHLY, CDR2 FYNNEI, per germline. The V segment lost 9 bases and the J segment 7 bases; nucleotides outside the gene matches: 13. CDR3 size: 15 residues. CDR3 nucleotides: TGTGCCAGTAAGACTAGCGGGAGCCGGAGCTGGGAGCAGTACTTC. Protein sequence: CASKTSGSRSWEQYF.

The chain has TRBV9 and TRBJ2-7; D is uncertain. V lost 2 bases, J lost 2 bases, and 11 bases lay in between. Germline CDR1 reads SGDLS; CDR2 reads YYNGEE. This CDR3 region has 14 residues. The CDR3 protein is CASSVEGRTYEQYF. As DNA, the CDR3 is TGTGCCAGCAGCGTGGAAGGACGGACCTACGAGCAGTACTTC.